Sequencing of this TCR beta chain was carried out in a study of CD8+ T cells in alopecia areata. Study observations and caveats: Both scalp clonality and the expanded CD8+ clones among the top 100 showed a significant decrease with tofacitinib.

This clone was counted only a few times. Its matching antigen is unknown. The germline gives CDR1 SQVTM, CDR2 ANQGSEA. V lost 7 bases and J 5 bases, leaving 17 bases between the germline ends. The CDR3 length is 14 residues. As the sequencing template, cDNA was produced by extracting RNA and reverse transcribing it. Clones were read by immunoSEQ multiplex PCR, and TCRdb kept only the in-frame ones, dropping some. The data show roughly 200,000 clones, around three fifths seen once. The treatment was: oral pan-JAK inhibitor, 5-10 mg twice daily. The sequencing used CD8+ T cells sorted from blood, collected at week 24, from a patient treated with tofacitinib. This clonotype was obtained from a human donor with alopecia areata. The chain links TRBV29-1 to TRBJ2-2; D is unresolved. Here the CDR3 reads CSDPRDKKTGELFF. The DNA for the CDR3 is TGCAGCGACCCACGAGATAAGAAAACCGGGGAGCTGTTTTTT.